Detailed here is one T cell receptor beta chain. Antigen unknown. Assay: immunoSEQ multiplex PCR; the TCRdb copy retains only in-frame clones and omits some. This sample yields tens of thousands of clones, of which around nine tenths are seen a single time; 4.6% belongs to the top ten. This sample was taken from a study of blood T cell dynamics during melanoma immunotherapy. For the study at large: Patients with metastatic melanoma got pembrolizumab or nivolumab-ipilimumab as first-line care.

Sample time point: pre-treatment baseline. Study findings and constraints: The study could not tell melanoma-specific clones from general immune activation.

The input for sequencing was blood, taken from a patient treated with checkpoint blockade. This clonotype originated in a human donor with melanoma.

The CDR3 protein is CSARVGYEQYF. CDR3 DNA sequence: TGCAGTGCTAGAGTAGGATACGAGCAGTACTTC. The rearrangement links TRBV20-1 to TRBJ2-7; no clear D. V was clipped by 1 base and J by 4 bases, with 5 bases between them. This CDR3 spans 11 amino acids. CDR1 and CDR2 from the germline V gene are DFQATT and SNEGSKA (reference sequence).